This TCR beta chain is drawn from a study of T-cell reconstitution after alpha-beta-depleted transplantation in children. Preparing the TCRbeta library involved the use of unique molecular identifiers. TCRdb recomputed calls from the PCR reads with MiXCR, one row per CDR3 protein. This table has some 200,000 distinct CDR3 sequences, around 8.9% appearing once. This clonotype occurred many times. CDR1 is LGHNT and CDR2 is FRNRAP in the germline V gene. The CDR3 contains 19 residues. Trimming took 4 bases from V and 2 from J; bases not matched to a gene: 17. The TCR comes from a human donor who donated a stem cell graft to a child with SCID. Sequencing was performed on PBMCs from the stem cell graft donor, taken from the stem cell graft. The chain uses TRBV12-5 and TRBJ1-5, with 7 positions matching TRBD1. The CDR3 DNA is TGTGCTAGTGGTTCCCATGGGACAGCCGAGCCCGGGGGCAATCAGCCCCAGCATTTT. It codes for CASGSHGTAEPGGNQPQHF.